This T cell receptor beta chain was identified in a study of OX40 agonist ivuxolimab in advanced cancers. Study-wide background: Ivuxolimab is a fully human IgG2 antibody that activates OX40 (CD134).

Libraries were prepared by immunoSEQ multiplex PCR; TCRdb keeps only in-frame clonotypes and omits some of them. The sample has around 66,000 clones, over 75% seen once; the top ten hold 10% to 11%. The CDR3 has 17 amino acids. V lost 3 bases and J lost 1, with 16 bases in between. Germline CDR1 is LNHDA and CDR2 is SQIVND (reference sequence). Samples were taken at baseline and on day 1 of cycles 4 and 7. Material: CD4+ or CD8+ T cells sorted from blood, obtained in a trial of the OX40 agonist ivuxolimab. The source is an adult with an advanced solid tumor such as melanoma, head and neck, liver or kidney cancer. The chain links TRBV19 to TRBJ1-5, with D hard to call. The CDR3 loop is CASSMEGRRISNQPQHF. In DNA, the CDR3 is TGTGCCAGTAGTATGGAGGGCCGGAGAATAAGCAATCAGCCCCAGCATTTT.